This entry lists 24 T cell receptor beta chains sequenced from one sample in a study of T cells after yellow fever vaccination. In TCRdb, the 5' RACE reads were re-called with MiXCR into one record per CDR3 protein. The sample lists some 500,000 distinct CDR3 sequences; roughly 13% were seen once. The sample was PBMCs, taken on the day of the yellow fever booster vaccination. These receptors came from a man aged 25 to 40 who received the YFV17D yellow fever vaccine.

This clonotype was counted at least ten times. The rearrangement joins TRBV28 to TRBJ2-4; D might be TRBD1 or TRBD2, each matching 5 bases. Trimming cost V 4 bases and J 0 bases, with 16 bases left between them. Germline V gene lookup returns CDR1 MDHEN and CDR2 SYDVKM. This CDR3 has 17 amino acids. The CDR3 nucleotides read TGTGCCAGCAGTTCAGGGAGACAAGCCTTAGCCAAAAACATTCAGTACTTC. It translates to CASSSGRQALAKNIQYF.

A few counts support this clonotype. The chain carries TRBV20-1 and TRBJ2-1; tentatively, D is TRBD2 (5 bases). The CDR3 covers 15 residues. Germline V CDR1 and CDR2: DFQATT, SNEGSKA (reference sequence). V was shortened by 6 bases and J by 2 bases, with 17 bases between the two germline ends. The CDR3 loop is CSATSRRGTYNEQFF. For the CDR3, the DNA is TGCAGTGCCACAAGCCGGAGAGGGACCTACAATGAGCAGTTCTTC.

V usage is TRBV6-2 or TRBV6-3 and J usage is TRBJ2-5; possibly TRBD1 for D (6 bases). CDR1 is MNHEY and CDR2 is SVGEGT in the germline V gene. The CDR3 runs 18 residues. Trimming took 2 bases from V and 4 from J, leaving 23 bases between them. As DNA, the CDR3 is TGTGCCAGCAGTTACACGGACGGCCGTTCGGCAGGGGCAGAGACCCAGTACTTC. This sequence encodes CASSYTDGRSAGAETQYF.

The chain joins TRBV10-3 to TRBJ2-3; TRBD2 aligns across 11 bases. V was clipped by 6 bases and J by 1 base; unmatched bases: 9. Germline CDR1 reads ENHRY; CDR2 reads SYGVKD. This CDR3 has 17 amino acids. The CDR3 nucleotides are TGTGCCATCAGCACCATTCCGGGACTAGCGGGCACAGATACGCAGTATTTT. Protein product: CAISTIPGLAGTDTQYF.

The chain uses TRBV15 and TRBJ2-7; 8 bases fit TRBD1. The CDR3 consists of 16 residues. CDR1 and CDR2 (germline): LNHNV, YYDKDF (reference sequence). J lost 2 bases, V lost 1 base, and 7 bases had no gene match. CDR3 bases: TGTGCCACCAGCAGAGGCGGTTGGGACAGGACCTACGAGCAGTACTTC. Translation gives CATSRGGWDRTYEQYF.

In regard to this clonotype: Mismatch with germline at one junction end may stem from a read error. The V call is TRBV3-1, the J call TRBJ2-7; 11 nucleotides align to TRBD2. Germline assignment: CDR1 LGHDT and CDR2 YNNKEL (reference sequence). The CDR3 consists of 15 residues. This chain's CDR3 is CATSNGLAGSYEQYF. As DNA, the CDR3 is TGTGCCACCAGCAACGGACTAGCGGGCTCTTACGAGCAGTACTTC.

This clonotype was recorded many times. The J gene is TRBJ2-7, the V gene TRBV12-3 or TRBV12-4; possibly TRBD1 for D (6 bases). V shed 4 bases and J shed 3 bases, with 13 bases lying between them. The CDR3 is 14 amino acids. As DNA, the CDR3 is TGTGCCAGCAGTTCGGAGGACAGACTCTACGAGCAGTACTTC. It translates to CASSSEDRLYEQYF.

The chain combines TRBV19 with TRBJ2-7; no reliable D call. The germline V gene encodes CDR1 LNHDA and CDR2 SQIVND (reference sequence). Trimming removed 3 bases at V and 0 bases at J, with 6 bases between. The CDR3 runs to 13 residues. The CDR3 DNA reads TGTGCCAGTAGTATCGGGTACTCCTACGAGCAGTACTTC. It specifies CASSIGYSYEQYF. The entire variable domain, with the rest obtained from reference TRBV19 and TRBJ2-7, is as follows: DGGITQSPKYLFRKEGQNVTLSCEQNLNHDAMYWYRQDPGQGLRLIYYSQIVNDFQKGDIAEGYSVSREKKESFPLTVTSAQKNPTAFYLCASSIGYSYEQYFGPGTRLTVT.

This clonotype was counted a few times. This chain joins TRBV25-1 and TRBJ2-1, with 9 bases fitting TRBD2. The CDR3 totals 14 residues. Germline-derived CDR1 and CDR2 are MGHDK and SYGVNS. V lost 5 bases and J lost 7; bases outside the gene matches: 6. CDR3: CASSTAGGANEQFF. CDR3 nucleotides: TGTGCCAGCAGTACAGCGGGAGGTGCAAATGAGCAGTTCTTC.

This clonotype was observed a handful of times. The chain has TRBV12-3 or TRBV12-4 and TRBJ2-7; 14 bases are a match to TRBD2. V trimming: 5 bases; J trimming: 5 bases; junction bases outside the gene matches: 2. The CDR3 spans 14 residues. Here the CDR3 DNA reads TGTGCCAGCAGTGGACTAGCGGGAGGCCACGAGCAGTACTTC. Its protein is CASSGLAGGHEQYF.

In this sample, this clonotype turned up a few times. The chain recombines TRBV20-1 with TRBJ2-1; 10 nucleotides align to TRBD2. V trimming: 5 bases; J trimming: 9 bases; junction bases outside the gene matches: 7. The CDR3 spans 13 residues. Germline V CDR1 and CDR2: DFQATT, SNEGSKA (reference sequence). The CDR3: CSAQREGPGEQFF. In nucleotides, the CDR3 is TGCAGTGCTCAGCGGGAGGGCCCGGGTGAGCAGTTCTTC.

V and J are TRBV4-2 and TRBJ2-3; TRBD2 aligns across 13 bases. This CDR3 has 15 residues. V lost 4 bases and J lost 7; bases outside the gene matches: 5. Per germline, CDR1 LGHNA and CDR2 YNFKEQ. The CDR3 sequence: CASSPGLAGVNTQYF. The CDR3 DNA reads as TGTGCCAGCAGCCCCGGACTAGCGGGAGTAAATACGCAGTATTTT.

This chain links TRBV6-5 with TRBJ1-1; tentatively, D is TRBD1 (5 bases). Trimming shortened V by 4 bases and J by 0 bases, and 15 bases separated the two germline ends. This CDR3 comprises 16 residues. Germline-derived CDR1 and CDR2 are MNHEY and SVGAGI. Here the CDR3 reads CASSWGGWVLNTEAFF. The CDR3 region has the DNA TGTGCCAGCAGTTGGGGGGGATGGGTTCTGAACACTGAAGCTTTCTTT.

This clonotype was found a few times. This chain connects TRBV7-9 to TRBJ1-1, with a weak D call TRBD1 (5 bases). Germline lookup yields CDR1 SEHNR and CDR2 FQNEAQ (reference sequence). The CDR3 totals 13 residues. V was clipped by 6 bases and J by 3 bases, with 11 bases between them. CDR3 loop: CASRSTAYTEAFF. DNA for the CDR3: TGTGCCAGCAGGTCGACAGCATACACTGAAGCTTTCTTT.

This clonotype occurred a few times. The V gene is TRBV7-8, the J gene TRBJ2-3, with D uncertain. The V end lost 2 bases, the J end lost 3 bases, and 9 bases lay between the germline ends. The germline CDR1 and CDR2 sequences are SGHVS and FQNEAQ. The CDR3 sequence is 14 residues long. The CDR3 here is CASSLFKETDTQYF. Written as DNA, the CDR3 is TGTGCCAGCAGCTTATTCAAGGAGACAGATACGCAGTATTTT.

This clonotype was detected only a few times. Here the CDR3 reads CASSFAWTSERNTQYF. The DNA for the CDR3 is TGTGCCAGCAGCTTTGCCTGGACTAGCGAGAGAAATACGCAGTATTTT. The chain recombines TRBV7-2 with TRBJ2-3, with TRBD2 identical over 9 bases. Germline CDR1 reads SGHTA; CDR2 reads FQGNSA. With 3 bases clipped from V and 7 bases from J, the junction kept 11 bases outside the gene matches. The CDR3 runs 16 residues.

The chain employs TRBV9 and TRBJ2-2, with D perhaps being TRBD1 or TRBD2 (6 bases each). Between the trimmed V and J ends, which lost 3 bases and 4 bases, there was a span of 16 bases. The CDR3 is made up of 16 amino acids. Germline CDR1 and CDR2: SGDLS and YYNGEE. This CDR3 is CASSAQRGTRTGELFF. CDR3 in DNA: TGTGCCAGCAGCGCCCAAAGGGGGACTCGCACCGGGGAGCTGTTTTTT. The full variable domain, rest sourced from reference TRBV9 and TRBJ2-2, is DSGVTQTPKHLITATGQRVTLRCSPRSGDLSVYWYQQSLDQGLQFLIQYYNGEERAKGNILERFSAQQFPDLHSELNLSSLELGDSALYFCASSAQRGTRTGELFFGEGSRLTVL.

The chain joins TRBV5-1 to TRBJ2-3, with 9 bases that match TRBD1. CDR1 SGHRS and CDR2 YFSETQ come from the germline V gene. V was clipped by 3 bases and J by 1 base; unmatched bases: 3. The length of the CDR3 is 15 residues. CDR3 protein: CASSYRDRGTDTQYF. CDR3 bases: TGCGCCAGCAGCTACCGGGACAGGGGCACAGATACGCAGTATTTT.

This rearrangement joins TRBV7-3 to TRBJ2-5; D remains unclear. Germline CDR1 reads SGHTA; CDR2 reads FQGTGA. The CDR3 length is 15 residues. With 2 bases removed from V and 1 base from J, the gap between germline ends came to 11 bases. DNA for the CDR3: TGTGCCAGCAGCTTATCATCCGCAATCCAAGAGACCCAGTACTTC. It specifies CASSLSSAIQETQYF.

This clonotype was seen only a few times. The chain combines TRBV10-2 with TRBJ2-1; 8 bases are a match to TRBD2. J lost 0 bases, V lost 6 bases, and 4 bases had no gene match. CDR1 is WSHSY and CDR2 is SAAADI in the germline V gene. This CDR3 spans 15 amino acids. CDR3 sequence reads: CASRDSGISYNEQFF. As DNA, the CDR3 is TGCGCCAGCAGAGATAGCGGGATCTCCTACAATGAGCAGTTCTTC.

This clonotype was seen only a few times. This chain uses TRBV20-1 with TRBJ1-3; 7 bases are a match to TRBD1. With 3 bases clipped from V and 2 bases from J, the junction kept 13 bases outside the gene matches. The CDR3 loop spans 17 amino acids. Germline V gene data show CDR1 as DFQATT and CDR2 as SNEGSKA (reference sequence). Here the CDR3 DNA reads TGCAGTGCTAGTTCCGGATTCGGAGGGGGCCCTGGAAACACCATATATTTT. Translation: CSASSGFGGGPGNTIYF.

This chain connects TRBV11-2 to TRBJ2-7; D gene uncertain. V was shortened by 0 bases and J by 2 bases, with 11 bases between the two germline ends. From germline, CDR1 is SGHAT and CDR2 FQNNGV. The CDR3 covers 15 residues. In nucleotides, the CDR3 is TGTGCCAGCAGCTTAGATCAGGTGGGAACCTACGAGCAGTACTTC. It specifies CASSLDQVGTYEQYF.

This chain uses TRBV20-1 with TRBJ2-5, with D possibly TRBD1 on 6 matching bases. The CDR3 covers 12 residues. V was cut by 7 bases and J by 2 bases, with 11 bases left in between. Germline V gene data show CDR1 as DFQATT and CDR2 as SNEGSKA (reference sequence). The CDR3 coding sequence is TGCAGTGGGGCAAGGGGGCAAGAGACCCAGTACTTC. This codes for CSGARGQETQYF.

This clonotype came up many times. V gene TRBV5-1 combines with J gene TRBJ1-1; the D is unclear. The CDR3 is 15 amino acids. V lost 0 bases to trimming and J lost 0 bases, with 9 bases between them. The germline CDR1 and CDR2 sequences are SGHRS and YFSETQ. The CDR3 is CASSLEADMNTEAFF. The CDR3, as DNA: TGCGCCAGCAGCTTGGAGGCAGACATGAACACTGAAGCTTTCTTT.